This TCR beta chain originates from a study of T cell clonality in common variable immunodeficiency. This CDR3 region has 15 residues. The germline CDR1 and CDR2 sequences are GTSNPN and SVGIG (reference sequence). Using immunoSEQ multiplex PCR, the repertoire was profiled, and TCRdb retains in-frame clones only, with some absent. The sample shows tens of thousands of clones, none of them appearing just once. Most patients and controls had Caucasian heritage. Heparinized whole blood, roughly 5 to 8 ml, came from each donor. Overall study results and limits: The cause of increased CVID clonality remains unclear without subpopulation sequencing.

This clone was observed a few times. Antigen specificity is unknown. A much larger clone is a single base away; this may be a read error. The CDR3 end is not reached by the read, which stops 3 residues before it; the germline J gene fills it in. Sequenced input: peripheral blood mononuclear cells. V is TRBV30 and J is TRBJ2-2; 8 positions agree with TRBD1. The source is a person aged 18-69 years in good health. The part of the CDR3 DNA that was read is TGTGCCTGGAGTACCCCGGACAGGGTAGCGGCACCG. Its translation: CAWSTPDRVAAP. The whole CDR3 protein reads CAWSTPDRVAAPLFF.